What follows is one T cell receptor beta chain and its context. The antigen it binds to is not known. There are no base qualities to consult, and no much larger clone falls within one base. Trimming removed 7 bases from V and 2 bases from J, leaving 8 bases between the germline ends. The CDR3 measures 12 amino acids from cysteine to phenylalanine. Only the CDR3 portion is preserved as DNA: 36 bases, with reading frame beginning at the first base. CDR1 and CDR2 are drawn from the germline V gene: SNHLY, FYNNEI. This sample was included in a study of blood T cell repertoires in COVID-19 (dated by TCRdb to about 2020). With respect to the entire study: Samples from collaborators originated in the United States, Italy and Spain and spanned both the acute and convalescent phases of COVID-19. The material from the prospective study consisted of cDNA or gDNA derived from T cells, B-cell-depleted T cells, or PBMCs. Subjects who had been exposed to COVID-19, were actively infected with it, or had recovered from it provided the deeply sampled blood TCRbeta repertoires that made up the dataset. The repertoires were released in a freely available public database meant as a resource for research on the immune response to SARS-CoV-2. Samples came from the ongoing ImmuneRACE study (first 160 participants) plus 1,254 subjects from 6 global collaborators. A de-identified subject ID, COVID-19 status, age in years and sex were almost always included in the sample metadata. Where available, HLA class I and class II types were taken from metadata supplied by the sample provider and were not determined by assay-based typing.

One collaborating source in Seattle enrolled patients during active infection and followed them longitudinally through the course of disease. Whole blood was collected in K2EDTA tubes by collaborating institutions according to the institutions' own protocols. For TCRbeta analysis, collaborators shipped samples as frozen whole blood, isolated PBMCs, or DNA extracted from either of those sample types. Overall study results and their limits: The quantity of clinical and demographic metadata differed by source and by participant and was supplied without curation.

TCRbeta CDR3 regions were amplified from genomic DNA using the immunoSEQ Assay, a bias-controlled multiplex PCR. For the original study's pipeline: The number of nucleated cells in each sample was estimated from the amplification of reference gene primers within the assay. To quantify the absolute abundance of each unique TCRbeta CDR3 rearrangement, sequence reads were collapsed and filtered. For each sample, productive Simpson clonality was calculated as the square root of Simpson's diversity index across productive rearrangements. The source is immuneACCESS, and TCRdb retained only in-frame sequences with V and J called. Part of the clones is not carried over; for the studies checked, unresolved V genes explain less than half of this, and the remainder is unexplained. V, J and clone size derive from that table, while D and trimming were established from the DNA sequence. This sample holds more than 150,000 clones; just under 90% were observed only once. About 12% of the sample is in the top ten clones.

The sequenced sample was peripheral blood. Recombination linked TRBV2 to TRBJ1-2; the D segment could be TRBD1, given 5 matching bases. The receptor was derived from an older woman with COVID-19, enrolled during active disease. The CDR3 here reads CASNPGNYGYTF. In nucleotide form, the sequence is TGTGCCAGCAACCCAGGGAACTATGGCTACACCTTC.